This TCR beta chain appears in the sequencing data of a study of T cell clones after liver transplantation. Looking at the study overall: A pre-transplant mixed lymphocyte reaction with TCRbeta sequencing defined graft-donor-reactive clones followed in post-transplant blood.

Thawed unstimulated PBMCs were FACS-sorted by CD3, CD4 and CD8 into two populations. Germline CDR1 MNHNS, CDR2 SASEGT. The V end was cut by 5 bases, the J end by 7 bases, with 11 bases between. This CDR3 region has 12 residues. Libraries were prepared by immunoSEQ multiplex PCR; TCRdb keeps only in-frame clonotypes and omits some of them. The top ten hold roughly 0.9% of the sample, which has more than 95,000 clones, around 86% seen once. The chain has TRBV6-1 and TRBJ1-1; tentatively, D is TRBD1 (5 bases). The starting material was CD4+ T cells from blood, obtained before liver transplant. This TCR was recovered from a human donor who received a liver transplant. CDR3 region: CASSRGTVEAFF. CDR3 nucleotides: TGTGCCAGCAGTCGAGGGACGGTTGAAGCTTTCTTT.